This T cell receptor beta chain was sequenced for a study of cytomegalovirus exposure and HLA in healthy donors. CDR3 length: 16 amino acids. Germline V gene data show CDR1 as SNHLY and CDR2 as FYNNEI. Trimming removed 7 bases from V and 7 bases from J, with 26 bases in between. This PCR relied on a set of 60 Vbeta primers and 13 Jbeta primers. Generated by immunoSEQ multiplex PCR, the TCRdb table keeps only in-frame clones and is missing some. This sample carries 200,000 to 250,000 clones, roughly 70% of them seen once, and the ten largest clones take 2.6%. Sequencing was carried out using PBMCs. The rearrangement links TRBV2 to TRBJ2-7; possible D gene TRBD1, 5 bases. The TCR comes from a man aged 40-49 years in good health and CMV-seropositive. Here the CDR3 reads CASTHGGFGAPEEQYF. CDR3 nucleotide sequence: TGTGCCAGCACCCATGGTGGGTTTGGGGCACCGGAGGAGCAGTACTTC.